This TCR beta chain was documented in a study of T cell responses to AZD1222 COVID-19 vaccine. This clone has a single count. The antigen is undetermined. After removal of 2 bases from V and 6 bases from J, the junction contained 11 bases not matched to a gene. The CDR3 length is 17 residues. The V gene's germline CDR1 is SGHRS and CDR2 YFSETQ. Sequencing was performed with immunoSEQ multiplex PCR; in TCRdb, only in-frame clones are kept and a portion is missing. The sample yields approximately 110,000 clones, roughly 87% seen once. Findings and caveats of the study: Spike-spanning, vaccine-associated CD4 TCRs were dominant at 160-218 and 743-854. Elevations in Spike-specific TCR breadth and depth followed administration of two AZD1222 doses. Repertoire sampling was restricted to post-peak T cell response timepoints. At study baseline, merely more than 5 AZD1222 recipients were seropositive.

The receptor was derived from an adult who received the AZD1222 COVID-19 vaccine. This chain uses TRBV5-1 with TRBJ2-1, with 10 bases identical to TRBD1. The specimen comprised peripheral blood, sampled 28 days after the second AZD1222 dose. As DNA, the CDR3 is TGCGCCAGCAGCTTATGGCCCGGGACAGGGGTTGGCAATGAGCAGTTCTTC. The encoded protein is CASSLWPGTGVGNEQFF. The whole variable domain, remainder taken from reference TRBV5-1 and TRBJ2-1, is KAGVTQTPRYLIKTRGQQVTLSCSPISGHRSVSWYQQTPGQGLQFLFEYFSETQRNKGNFPGRFSGRQFSNSRSEMNVSTLELGDSALYLCASSLWPGTGVGNEQFFGPGTRLTVL.